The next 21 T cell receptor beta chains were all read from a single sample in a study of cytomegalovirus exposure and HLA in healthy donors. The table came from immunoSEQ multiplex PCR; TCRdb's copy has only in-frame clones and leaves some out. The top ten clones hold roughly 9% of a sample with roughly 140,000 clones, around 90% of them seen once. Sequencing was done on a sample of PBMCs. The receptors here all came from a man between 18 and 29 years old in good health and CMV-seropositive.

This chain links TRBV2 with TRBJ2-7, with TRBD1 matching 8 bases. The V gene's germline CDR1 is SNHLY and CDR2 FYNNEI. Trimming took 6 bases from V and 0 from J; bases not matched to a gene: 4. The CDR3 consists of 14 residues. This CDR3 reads CASRGTGHSYEQYF. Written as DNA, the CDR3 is TGTGCCAGCAGAGGGACAGGTCACTCCTACGAGCAGTACTTC. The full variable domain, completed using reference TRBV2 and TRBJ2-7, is EPEVTQTPSHQVTQMGQEVILRCVPISNHLYFYWYRQILGQKVEFLVSFYNNEISEKSEIFDDQFSVERPDGSNFTLKIRSTKLEDSAMYFCASRGTGHSYEQYFGPGTRLTVT.

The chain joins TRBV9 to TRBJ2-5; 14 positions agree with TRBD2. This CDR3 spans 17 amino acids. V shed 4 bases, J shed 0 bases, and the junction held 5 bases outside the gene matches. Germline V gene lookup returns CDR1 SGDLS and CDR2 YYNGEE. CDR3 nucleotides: TGTGCCAGCAGCCCCCGGACTAGCGGGGGGTACCAAGAGACCCAGTACTTC. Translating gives CASSPRTSGGYQETQYF.

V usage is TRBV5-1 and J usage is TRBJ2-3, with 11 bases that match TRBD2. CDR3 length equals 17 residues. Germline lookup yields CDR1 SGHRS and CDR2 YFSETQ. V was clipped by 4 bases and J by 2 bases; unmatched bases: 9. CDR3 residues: CASSPLTSGKTTDTQYF. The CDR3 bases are TGCGCCAGCAGCCCCCTGACTAGCGGGAAAACCACAGATACGCAGTATTTT.

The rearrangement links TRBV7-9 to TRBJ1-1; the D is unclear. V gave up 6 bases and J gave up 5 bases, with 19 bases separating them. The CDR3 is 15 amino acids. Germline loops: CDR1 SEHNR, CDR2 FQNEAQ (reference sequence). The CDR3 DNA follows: TGTGCCAGCAGTTTAAGCGGGAGTTGGAATACTGAAGCTTTCTTT. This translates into CASSLSGSWNTEAFF.

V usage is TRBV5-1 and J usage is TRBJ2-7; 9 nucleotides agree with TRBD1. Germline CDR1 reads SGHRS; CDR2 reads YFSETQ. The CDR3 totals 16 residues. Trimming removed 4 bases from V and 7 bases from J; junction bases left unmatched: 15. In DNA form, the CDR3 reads TGCGCCAGCAGCGAAAAGGGGACAGGGATACTGGGGGAGCAGTACTTC. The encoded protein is CASSEKGTGILGEQYF.

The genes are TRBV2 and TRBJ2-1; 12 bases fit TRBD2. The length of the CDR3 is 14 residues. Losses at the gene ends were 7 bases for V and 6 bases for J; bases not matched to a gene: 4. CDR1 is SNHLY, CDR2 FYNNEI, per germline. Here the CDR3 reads CASNLLAGGNEQFF. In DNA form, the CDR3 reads TGTGCCAGCAATTTACTAGCGGGAGGCAATGAGCAGTTCTTC.

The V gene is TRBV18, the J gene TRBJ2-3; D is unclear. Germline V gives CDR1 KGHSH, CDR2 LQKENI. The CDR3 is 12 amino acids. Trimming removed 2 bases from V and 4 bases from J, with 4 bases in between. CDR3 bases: TGTGCCAGCTCACCAACAGCAGATACGCAGTATTTT. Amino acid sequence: CASSPTADTQYF.

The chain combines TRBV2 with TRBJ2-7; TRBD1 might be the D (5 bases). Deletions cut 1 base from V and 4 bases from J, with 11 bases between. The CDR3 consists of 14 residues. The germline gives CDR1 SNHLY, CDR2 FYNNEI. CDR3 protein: CASSEGGQGYEQYF. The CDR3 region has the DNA TGTGCCAGCAGTGAAGGGGGTCAGGGTTACGAGCAGTACTTC.

The CDR3 nucleotides are TGTGCCAGCAGTTTAGTGTCAGGGAACGGCATGAACACTGAAGCTTTCTTT. Protein product: CASSLVSGNGMNTEAFF. V and J are TRBV27 and TRBJ1-1, with D possibly being TRBD1 (5 bases). V was pared by 2 bases and J by 0 bases, with 16 bases between. The CDR3 covers 17 residues. Germline values: CDR1 MNHEY, CDR2 SMNVEV (reference sequence).

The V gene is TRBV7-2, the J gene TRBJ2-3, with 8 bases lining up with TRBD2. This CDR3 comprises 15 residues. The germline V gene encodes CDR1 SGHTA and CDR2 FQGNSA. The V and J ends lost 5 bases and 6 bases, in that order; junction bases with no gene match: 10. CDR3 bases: TGTGCCAGCAGCCTGGCGGGGGGCTGGCTTGATACGCAGTATTTT. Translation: CASSLAGGWLDTQYF.

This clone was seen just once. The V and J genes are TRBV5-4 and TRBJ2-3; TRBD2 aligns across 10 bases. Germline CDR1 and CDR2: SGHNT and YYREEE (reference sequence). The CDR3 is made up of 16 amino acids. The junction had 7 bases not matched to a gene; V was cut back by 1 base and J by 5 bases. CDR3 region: CASSLPSLAGVDTQYF. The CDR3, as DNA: TGTGCCAGCAGCTTGCCCTCCCTAGCGGGGGTAGATACGCAGTATTTT.

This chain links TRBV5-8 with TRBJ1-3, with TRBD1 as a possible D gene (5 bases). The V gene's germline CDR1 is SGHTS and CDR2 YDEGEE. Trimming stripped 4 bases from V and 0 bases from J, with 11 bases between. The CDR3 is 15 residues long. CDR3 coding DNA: TGTGCCAGCAGCCCTCTCGACAGCTCTGGAAACACCATATATTTT. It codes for CASSPLDSSGNTIYF.

DNA of the CDR3: TGTGCCAGCAGCACACTAGCGCAAGAGACCCAGTACTTC. Residues: CASSTLAQETQYF. V usage is TRBV5-4 and J usage is TRBJ2-5; 7 bases agree with TRBD2. This CDR3 spans 13 amino acids. After removal of 4 bases from V and 2 bases from J, the junction contained 2 bases not matched to a gene. Germline CDR1 SGHNT, CDR2 YYREEE (reference sequence).

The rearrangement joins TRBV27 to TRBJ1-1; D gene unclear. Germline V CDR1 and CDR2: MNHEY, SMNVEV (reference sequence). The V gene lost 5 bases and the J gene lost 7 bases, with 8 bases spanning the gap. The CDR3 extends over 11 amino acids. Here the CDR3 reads CASSRHDEAFF. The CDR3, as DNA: TGTGCCAGCAGTAGACATGATGAAGCTTTCTTT.

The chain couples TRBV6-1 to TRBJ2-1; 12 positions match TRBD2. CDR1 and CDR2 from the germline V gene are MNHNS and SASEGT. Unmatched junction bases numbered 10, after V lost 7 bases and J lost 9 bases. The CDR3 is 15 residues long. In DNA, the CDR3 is TGTGCCAGCAACCCCCTAGCGGGAGGGCGGGGTGAGCAGTTCTTC. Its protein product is CASNPLAGGRGEQFF.

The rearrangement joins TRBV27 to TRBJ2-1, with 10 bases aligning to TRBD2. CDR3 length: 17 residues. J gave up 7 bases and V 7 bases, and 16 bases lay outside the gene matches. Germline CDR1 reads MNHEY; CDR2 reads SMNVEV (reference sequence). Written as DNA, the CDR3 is TGTGCCAGCAAAGGGGTGCTAGCGGGAGTGGCTATGAATGAGCAGTTCTTC. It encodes CASKGVLAGVAMNEQFF.

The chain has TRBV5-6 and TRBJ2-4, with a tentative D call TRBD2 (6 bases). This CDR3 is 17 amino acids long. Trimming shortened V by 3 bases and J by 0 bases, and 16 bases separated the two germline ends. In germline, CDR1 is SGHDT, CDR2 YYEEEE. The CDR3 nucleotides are TGTGCCAGCAGCTCTGACGGGGGAACCTTAGCCAAAAACATTCAGTACTTC. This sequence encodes CASSSDGGTLAKNIQYF.

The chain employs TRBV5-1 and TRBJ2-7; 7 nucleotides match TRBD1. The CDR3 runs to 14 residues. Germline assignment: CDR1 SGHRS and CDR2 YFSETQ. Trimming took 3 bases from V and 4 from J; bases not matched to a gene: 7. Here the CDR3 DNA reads TGCGCCAGCAGCTGGGCAGGGGACAGTTACGAGCAGTACTTC. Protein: CASSWAGDSYEQYF.

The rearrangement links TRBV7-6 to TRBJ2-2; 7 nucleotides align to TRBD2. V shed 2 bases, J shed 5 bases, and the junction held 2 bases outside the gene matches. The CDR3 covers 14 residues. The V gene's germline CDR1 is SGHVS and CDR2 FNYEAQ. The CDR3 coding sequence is TGTGCCAGCAGCTTAACGGGGGGAACCGGGGAGCTGTTTTTT. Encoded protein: CASSLTGGTGELFF. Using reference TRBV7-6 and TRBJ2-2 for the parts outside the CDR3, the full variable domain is GAGVSQSPRYKVTKRGQDVALRCDPISGHVSLYWYRQALGQGPEFLTYFNYEAQQDKSGLPNDRFSAERPEGSISTLTIQRTEQRDSAMYRCASSLTGGTGELFFGEGSRLTVL.

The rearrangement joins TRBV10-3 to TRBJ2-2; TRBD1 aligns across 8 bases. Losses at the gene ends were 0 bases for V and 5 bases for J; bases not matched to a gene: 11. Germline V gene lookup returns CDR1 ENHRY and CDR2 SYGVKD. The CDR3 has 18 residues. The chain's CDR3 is CAISESIVIGQGTGELFF. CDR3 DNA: TGTGCCATCAGTGAGTCGATCGTTATCGGACAGGGAACCGGGGAGCTGTTTTTT.

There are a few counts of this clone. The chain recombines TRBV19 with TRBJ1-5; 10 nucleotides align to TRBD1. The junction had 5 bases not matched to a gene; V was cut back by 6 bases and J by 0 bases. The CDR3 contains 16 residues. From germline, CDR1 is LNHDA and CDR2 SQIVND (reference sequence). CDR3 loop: CASRGTGVNSNQPQHF. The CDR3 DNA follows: TGTGCCAGTAGGGGGACAGGGGTGAATAGCAATCAGCCCCAGCATTTT. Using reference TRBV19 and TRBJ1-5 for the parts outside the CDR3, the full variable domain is DGGITQSPKYLFRKEGQNVTLSCEQNLNHDAMYWYRQDPGQGLRLIYYSQIVNDFQKGDIAEGYSVSREKKESFPLTVTSAQKNPTAFYLCASRGTGVNSNQPQHFGDGTRLSIL.